This T cell receptor (beta chain) was identified in a study of post-analysis software for immune sequencing data. Points from the study as a whole: Five or six TRBV segments appeared more often in patients than in controls, and TRBV5-6, TRBV5-1 and TRBV20-1 were among these.

The length of the CDR3 is 19 residues. Per germline, CDR1 SGHKS and CDR2 YYEKEE (reference sequence). Losses at the gene ends were 5 bases for V and 0 bases for J; bases not matched to a gene: 13. Worth noting for this clonotype: The antigen is undetermined.

TCR beta libraries were prepared from cDNA with unique molecular identifiers. TCRdb passed the PCR reads through MiXCR, listing each CDR3 protein once. The sample carries some 690,000 distinct CDR3 sequences, 59% recorded once. The sequence came from a girl aged 2 to 9 with multiple sclerosis. The chain has TRBV5-5 and TRBJ2-1; 11 bases align to TRBD1. Sequenced sample: blood. Here the CDR3 DNA reads TGTGCCAGCAGAGCCGGGACAGGGGGGGCCCTGAGCTCCTACAATGAGCAGTTCTTC. Its translation is CASRAGTGGALSSYNEQFF.